The 7 T cell receptor beta chains in this list originate from one sample, sequenced in a study of technical replicates of blood from a few donors. Data came from immunoSEQ multiplex PCR; TCRdb stores just in-frame clones and leaves some out. The repertoire holds tens of thousands of clones, with roughly 98% as singletons. The sequenced sample was T cells isolated from PBMCs. These receptors were taken from a human donor in good health.

The chain carries TRBV4-1 and TRBJ1-5; D is perhaps TRBD1 (6 bases). The CDR3 is made up of 16 amino acids. V gave up 3 bases and J gave up 2 bases, with 14 bases separating them. Germline V gives CDR1 MGHRA, CDR2 YSYEKL. The CDR3 region has the DNA TGCGCCAGCAGCCATCCACAGGGTAAGGGCAATCAGCCCCAGCATTTT. It is translated as CASSHPQGKGNQPQHF.

The chain combines TRBV11-2 with TRBJ2-5, with 11 bases matching TRBD2. The ends lost 5 bases at V and 3 bases at J; junction bases unmatched: 14. The CDR3 runs 18 residues. Germline V CDR1 and CDR2: SGHAT, FQNNGV. The CDR3 DNA sequence: TGTGCCAGCAGCCGACGAACTAGCGGGGGCGGAAGAGAAGAGACCCAGTACTTC. Its translation: CASSRRTSGGGREETQYF. The full variable domain, in which reference TRBV11-2 and TRBJ2-5 provide the parts outside the CDR3, is EAGVAQSPRYKIIEKRQSVAFWCNPISGHATLYWYQQILGQGPKLLIQFQNNGVVDDSQLPKDRFSAERLKGVDSTLKIQPAKLEDSAVYLCASSRRTSGGGREETQYFGPGTRLLVL.

V is TRBV29-1 and J is TRBJ2-7; D may be TRBD1 (5 bases). CDR3 size: 14 residues. In germline, CDR1 is SQVTM, CDR2 ANQGSEA. V was cut by 1 base and J by 3 bases, with 13 bases left in between. In nucleotides, the CDR3 is TGCAGCGTTGAAGGACCAGGGTCTGGCTACGAGCAGTACTTC. Translated: CSVEGPGSGYEQYF.

About this clone: The junction departs from the called germline gene at one end, perhaps through a read error. This rearrangement joins TRBV10-3 to TRBJ2-7; TRBD1 is a possible D gene (5 bases). The CDR3 extends over 12 amino acids. The germline V gene encodes CDR1 ENHRY and CDR2 SYGVKD. CDR3: CAISESVDIRDF. In nucleotides, the CDR3 is TGTGCCATCAGTGAGTCTGTGGACATAAGGGACTTC.

The chain recombines TRBV7-8 with TRBJ2-7; the D is unclear. Germline V lookup: CDR1 SGHVS, CDR2 FQNEAQ. There are 14 residues in the CDR3. V was clipped by 4 bases and J by 3 bases, with 13 bases between them. In DNA, the CDR3 is TGTGCCAGCAGCTCCCGACCCTCGGGCTACGAGCAGTACTTC. As protein: CASSSRPSGYEQYF. The full variable domain, with the rest looked up from reference TRBV7-8 and TRBJ2-7, is GAGVSQSPRYKVAKRGQDVALRCDPISGHVSLFWYQQALGQGPEFLTYFQNEAQLDKSGLPSDRFFAERPEGSVSTLKIQRTQQEDSAVYLCASSSRPSGYEQYFGPGTRLTVT.

The V and J genes are TRBV6-5 and TRBJ2-1; D uncertain. CDR3 size: 13 residues. Trimming cost V 0 bases and J 9 bases, with 9 bases left between them. CDR1 and CDR2 (germline): MNHEY, SVGAGI. CDR3 DNA sequence: TGTGCCAGCAGTTACTCGAACCCGGGTGAGCAGTTCTTC. Its protein product is CASSYSNPGEQFF.

V usage is TRBV7-3 and J usage is TRBJ2-7; TRBD1 aligns across 7 bases. J lost 7 bases, V lost 3 bases, and 3 bases had no gene match. CDR1 SGHTA and CDR2 FQGTGA come from the germline V gene. The CDR3 spans 12 residues. The CDR3 DNA follows: TGTGCCAGCAGCTTGACAGGGTGGGAGCAGTACTTC. It translates to CASSLTGWEQYF.